This TCR beta chain was profiled in a study of technical replicates of blood from a few donors. Sequenced by immunoSEQ multiplex PCR; TCRdb stores in-frame clones only, minus some. This sample yields about 95,000 clones, of which roughly 95% are seen a single time; about 0.3% belongs to the top ten. The V end lost 7 bases, the J end lost 0 bases, and 10 bases lay between the germline ends. The CDR3 consists of 14 residues. The V gene's germline CDR1 is LNHDA and CDR2 SQIVND (reference sequence). The chain carries TRBV19 and TRBJ2-1; a weak D match, TRBD2 (6 bases). This receptor was taken from a human donor in good health. The sample consisted of T cells isolated from PBMCs. The CDR3 here is CASTLGGSYNEQFF. The CDR3, as DNA: TGTGCCAGTACCTTGGGAGGCTCCTACAATGAGCAGTTCTTC.